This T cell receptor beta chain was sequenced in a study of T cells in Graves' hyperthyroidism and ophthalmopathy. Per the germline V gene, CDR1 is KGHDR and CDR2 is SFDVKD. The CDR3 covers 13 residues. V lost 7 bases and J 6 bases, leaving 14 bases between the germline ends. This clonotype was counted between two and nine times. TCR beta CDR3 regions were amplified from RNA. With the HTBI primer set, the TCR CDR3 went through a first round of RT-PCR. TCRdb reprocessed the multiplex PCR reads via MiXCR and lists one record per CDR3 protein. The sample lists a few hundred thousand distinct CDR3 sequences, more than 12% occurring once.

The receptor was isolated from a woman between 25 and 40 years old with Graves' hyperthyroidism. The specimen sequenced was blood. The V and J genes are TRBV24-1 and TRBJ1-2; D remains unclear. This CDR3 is CATSAVRWNGYTF. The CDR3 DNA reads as TGTGCCACCAGCGCCGTAAGGTGGAATGGCTACACCTTC.